One T cell receptor beta chain is described in this entry. The data stem from a study of shared clonotypes between healthy human individuals. Losses at the gene ends were 10 bases for V and 9 bases for J; bases not matched to a gene: 8. CDR1 and CDR2 from the germline V gene are MNHNY and SVGAGI (reference sequence). This CDR3 contains 13 residues. Sequenced by immunoSEQ multiplex PCR; TCRdb stores in-frame clones only, minus some. This table holds about 320,000 clones, roughly 84% found once. Sequenced input: memory CD8+ T cells sorted from blood. Described subset: CD45RO+ cells pooled with CCR7-negative TemRA cells. This rearrangement joins TRBV6-6 to TRBJ1-6, with TRBD1 identical over 8 bases. The receptor was derived from a man aged 18 to 30 in good health. The CDR3 loop is CATNTGGTSPLHF. The CDR3 bases are TGTGCCACCAATACAGGGGGGACTTCACCCCTCCACTTT.